This entry features one TCR beta chain sequence. Its antigen is undetermined. Germline CDR1 reads SNHLY; CDR2 reads FYNNEI. The CDR3 contains 15 residues. With 4 bases removed from V and 3 bases from J, the gap between germline ends came to 14 bases. Produced via immunoSEQ multiplex PCR; TCRdb's table is partial and in-frame only. The table has roughly 500,000 clones, less than 80% seen once. These data belong to a study of shared clonotypes between healthy human individuals. About the research overall: Serving as donors were a couple of women and three men, whose ages spanned 18 to 49.

General observations from the study: Donor scarcity curtailed the genetic and exposure-history diversity represented herein.

The sample was PBMCs. The genes are TRBV2 and TRBJ2-3; D is possibly TRBD1 (8 bases). This clonotype was obtained from a woman in her thirties or forties in good health. Some clones in this sample may be carry-over from other donors' samples. CDR3 in DNA: TGTGCCAGCAGTGTACAGGGGGGGTGGACAGATACGCAGTATTTT. Encoded protein: CASSVQGGWTDTQYF.